This TCR beta chain was captured by sequencing in a study of regulatory T cells in long-lasting Graves disease. Study-level points and caveats: Owing to a sample size that was small, accuracy may have been reduced. Patients with persistent disease showed a bias toward TRBV28, TRBJ1-2 and TRBJ2-5. Thyroid tissue went unstudied; only peripheral blood was examined.

CDR1 and CDR2 (germline): MNHEY, SVGAGI. The CDR3 is 12 residues long. The V end lost 0 bases, the J end lost 7 bases, and 7 bases lay between the germline ends. With iRepertoire HTBI primers and Arm-PCR of CDR3 regions, TCR beta libraries were built. TCRdb reanalysed the multiplex PCR reads using MiXCR and keeps one entry per CDR3 protein. The sample has 360,000 or so distinct CDR3 sequences, around 17% seen once. Time point described: newly diagnosed GD, antithyroid drugs for less than 3 months. PBMC-derived RNA was used for the TCR library. A note on this clonotype: As yet, its antigen is unknown.

Another study also made use of these data, one on T cells in Graves' hyperthyroidism and ophthalmopathy. This second study says: The HTBI primer set was used in a first-round RT-PCR of the TCR CDR3.

The source of this sequence is a man aged 40-49 years with Graves disease. This material consisted of peripheral blood mononuclear cells (PBMCs), taken at new diagnosis, from a patient treated with antithyroid drugs. The chain joins TRBV6-5 to TRBJ2-7; D is uncertain. The CDR3 DNA reads TGTGCCAGCAGTTACTCCGGAGAAGAGCAGTACTTC. As protein: CASSYSGEEQYF.